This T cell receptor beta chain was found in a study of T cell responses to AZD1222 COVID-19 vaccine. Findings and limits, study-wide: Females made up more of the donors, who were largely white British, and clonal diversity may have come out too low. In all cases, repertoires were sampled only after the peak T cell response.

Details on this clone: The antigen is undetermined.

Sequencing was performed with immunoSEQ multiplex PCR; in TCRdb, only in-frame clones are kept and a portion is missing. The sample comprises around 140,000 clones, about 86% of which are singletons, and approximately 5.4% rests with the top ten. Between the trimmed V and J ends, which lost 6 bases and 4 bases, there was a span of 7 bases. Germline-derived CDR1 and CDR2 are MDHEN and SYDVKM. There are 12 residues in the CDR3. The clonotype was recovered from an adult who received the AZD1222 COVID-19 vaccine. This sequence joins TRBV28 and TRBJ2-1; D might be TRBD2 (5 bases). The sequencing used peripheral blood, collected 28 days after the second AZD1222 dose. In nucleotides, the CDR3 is TGTGCCAGCAGCCCGGGGTACAATGAGCAGTTCTTC. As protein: CASSPGYNEQFF.